These 14 T cell receptor beta chains were sequenced from one sample in a study of control samples from healthy donors and cancer patients. Clones were sequenced by immunoSEQ multiplex PCR, and TCRdb holds only the in-frame ones, with some missing. The data show over 85,000 clones, about 92% seen once. Sequenced input: blood. These receptors all come from a woman aged 18-35 years in good health.

The chain combines TRBV6-5 with TRBJ1-5; D might be TRBD1 (5 bases). The V gene lost 1 base and the J gene lost 2 bases, with 9 bases spanning the gap. The CDR3 sequence is 15 residues long. Germline CDR1 is MNHEY and CDR2 is SVGAGI. CDR3 residues: CASSYYGAGNQPQHF. The CDR3 DNA sequence: TGTGCCAGCAGTTACTACGGGGCGGGCAATCAGCCCCAGCATTTT.

V gene TRBV11-2 combines with J gene TRBJ2-7; 10 nucleotides line up with TRBD1. Germline CDR1 SGHAT, CDR2 FQNNGV. The trim removed 4 bases at V and 5 bases at J, leaving 5 bases unmatched. The CDR3 covers 14 residues. The CDR3 DNA is TGTGCCAGCAGCTCCCCGGGACAGGGGCACGAGCAGTACTTC. Its protein is CASSSPGQGHEQYF.

The genes are TRBV7-3 and TRBJ2-1, with TRBD2 matching 15 bases. J lost 9 bases, V lost 5 bases, and 8 bases had no gene match. Germline V lookup: CDR1 SGHTA, CDR2 FQGTGA. The CDR3 contains 16 residues. In nucleotides, the CDR3 is TGTGCCAGCAGCCAGGGACTAGCGGGAGGAGAGGGTGAGCAGTTCTTC. Encoded protein: CASSQGLAGGEGEQFF.

The gene calls are TRBV6-4 and TRBJ2-2, with D possibly being TRBD1 (6 bases). V was pared by 4 bases and J by 4 bases, with 10 bases between. Per the germline V gene, CDR1 is MRHNA and CDR2 is SNTAGT. CDR3 size: 14 residues. The CDR3 nucleotides are TGTGCCAGCAGTGTCCAAGGGGGCACCGGGGAGCTGTTTTTT. Residues: CASSVQGGTGELFF.

This chain joins TRBV11-3 and TRBJ2-7, with D hard to call. The V end was cut by 5 bases, the J end by 1 base, with 9 bases between. There are 13 residues in the CDR3. Germline loops: CDR1 SGHNT, CDR2 YENEEA. CDR3 in amino acids: CASSEVRSYEQYF. In nucleotides, the CDR3 is TGTGCCAGCAGCGAAGTTCGGTCCTACGAGCAGTACTTC.

The chain is built from TRBV7-9 and TRBJ2-7; D possibly corresponds to TRBD1 (6 bases). V dropped 8 bases and J dropped 5 bases, with 13 bases sitting between them. Germline CDR1 and CDR2: SEHNR and FQNEAQ (reference sequence). This CDR3 has 12 amino acids. The CDR3 nucleotides are TGTGCCAGCCATACAGGGATCAACGAGCAGTACTTC. It translates to CASHTGINEQYF.

This clone was seen just once. The rearrangement joins TRBV29-1 to TRBJ1-2; D ambiguous. The CDR3 length is 13 residues. Germline V lookup: CDR1 SQVTM, CDR2 ANQGSEA. Trimming pared 3 bases from V and 0 bases from J, leaving 8 bases between. CDR3 DNA: TGCAGCGTTGAGGAGGAGACTAACTATGGCTACACCTTC. Protein sequence: CSVEEETNYGYTF.

The gene calls are TRBV5-4 and TRBJ2-7; 11 bases match TRBD2. CDR3 length: 16 amino acids. The junction had 8 bases not matched to a gene; V was cut back by 0 bases and J by 6 bases. Germline V gene sequence: CDR1 SGHNT, CDR2 YYREEE (reference sequence). Written as DNA, the CDR3 is TGTGCCAGCAGCTTGGCCGGGGTAGCGGGAGGGTCCGAGCAGTACTTC. Amino acids: CASSLAGVAGGSEQYF.

The rearrangement uses TRBV9 and TRBJ1-1, with a possible D match to TRBD1 (6 bases). Germline-derived CDR1 and CDR2 are SGDLS and YYNGEE. Trimming shortened V by 0 bases and J by 3 bases, and 27 bases separated the two germline ends. CDR3 length: 20 amino acids. The CDR3 loop is CASSVVIPGQRFRGHTEAFF. CDR3 DNA sequence: TGTGCCAGCAGCGTAGTAATCCCCGGGCAGAGATTCCGGGGGCACACTGAAGCTTTCTTT.

The chain carries TRBV18 and TRBJ1-5, with D possibly being TRBD1 (6 bases). Germline V gene sequence: CDR1 KGHSH, CDR2 LQKENI. V shed 4 bases and J shed 1 base, with 11 bases lying between them. The CDR3 extends over 15 amino acids. CDR3 DNA: TGTGCCAGCTCACGAACAGGGATGAGCAATCAGCCCCAGCATTTT. Its protein is CASSRTGMSNQPQHF.

The rearrangement joins TRBV6-2 or TRBV6-3 to TRBJ1-2; 8 nucleotides line up with TRBD1. Germline V CDR1 and CDR2: MNHEY, SVGEGT. After removal of 4 bases from V and 2 bases from J, the junction contained 3 bases not matched to a gene. This CDR3 is 14 amino acids long. The DNA for the CDR3 is TGTGCCAGCAGTTTTGGACAGGGCAACTATGGCTACACCTTC. Protein: CASSFGQGNYGYTF.

This clone has a single count. This chain links TRBV18 with TRBJ2-1; the D is unclear. V lost 3 bases and J 6 bases, leaving 3 bases between the germline ends. Germline lookup yields CDR1 KGHSH and CDR2 LQKENI. The CDR3 spans 11 residues. The CDR3 DNA reads TGTGCCAGCTCACCGACCAATGAGCAGTTCTTC. Its translation: CASSPTNEQFF.

V and J are TRBV3-1 (or the pseudogene TRBV3-2) and TRBJ1-1; D not resolved. With 3 bases removed from V and 2 bases from J, the gap between germline ends came to 7 bases. Germline CDR1 and CDR2: LGHDT and YNNKEL (reference sequence). The CDR3 runs to 13 residues. The CDR3 protein is CASSQKSNTEAFF. CDR3 nucleotides: TGTGCCAGCAGCCAGAAGTCCAACACTGAAGCTTTCTTT.

The chain joins TRBV4-1 to TRBJ2-5, with 11 nucleotides matching TRBD2. Per germline, CDR1 MGHRA and CDR2 YSYEKL. CDR3 length: 15 residues. V lost 4 bases and J lost 4; bases outside the gene matches: 5. Written as DNA, the CDR3 is TGCGCCAGCAGCCTACTAGCGGGGGTAGGAGAGACCCAGTACTTC. Amino acids: CASSLLAGVGETQYF.